Following are 3 T cell receptor beta chains from one sample sequenced in a study of metastatic and nonmetastatic thyroid tumors. TCRdb called clones again from the PCR reads with MiXCR. Among about 30,000 clones listed, 35% were seen once. Before thyroid surgery, none of the patients had received any treatment. Sequencing was performed on tumor tissue. These receptors were collected from a female donor with papillary thyroid cancer or a benign thyroid nodule (not recorded which). Some clones in this sample may be carry-over from other donors' samples.

As DNA, the CDR3 is TGCGCCAGCAGCCCGATCCCGACAGGGGGTTCGGGGGCCAACGTCCTGACTTTC. Translating gives CASSPIPTGGSGANVLTF. J is TRBJ2-6 and V is TRBV4-1, with 9 nucleotides matching TRBD1. The CDR3 is 18 residues long. The junction had 11 bases not matched to a gene; V was cut back by 4 bases and J by 4 bases. The germline gives CDR1 MGHRA, CDR2 YSYEKL.

This clone was picked up a small number of times. The junction does not match germline at one end; this may be a read error. The V call is TRBV6-1, the J call TRBJ1-1; tentatively, D is TRBD1 (6 bases). This CDR3 is 12 amino acids long. Germline V gene sequence: CDR1 MNHNS, CDR2 SASEGT. Written as DNA, the CDR3 is TGTGCCAGCAGCAGACGGGGGGCGAAGGCTCTCTTT. This codes for CASSRRGAKALF.

By sample share, this clone is medium-sized. CDR3 bases: TGTGCCAGTAGTATAGCCAATGAGCAGTTCTTC. Its protein product is CASSIANEQFF. The chain recombines TRBV19 with TRBJ2-1; D ambiguous. The length of the CDR3 is 11 residues. Between the trimmed V and J ends, which lost 1 base and 6 bases, there was a span of 1 base. Germline V CDR1 and CDR2: LNHDA, SQIVND (reference sequence).